The rows below give T cell receptor beta chains drawn from one sample of a study of CD8+CD57+ T cells in acquired aplastic anemia. TCRdb analysed the reads with MiXCR anew, one entry per CDR3 protein. Among hundreds of thousands of distinct CDR3 sequences, around 33% were seen once, and the ten largest hold 0.7% to 1%. The sequenced sample was sorted CD4+, CD8+, or CD8+CD57+ T cells (not recorded which) from PBMCs. The origin of the receptors is a human donor with aplastic anemia. Both conserved end residues are part of each CDR3. Fields, in order: CDR3 protein, CDR3 DNA, D gene, V gene, J gene, clone size. A D gene is named only where the DNA matches it firmly. Some rows mark clone size as missing; the rest say once, few, many or name a class of expanded clone.

CDR3: CASSERGQQFF
DNA: TGTGCCAGCAGTGAAAGGGGCCAGCAGTTCTTC
D: -
V: TRBV2
J: TRBJ2-1
size: many

CDR3: CSLTDASYEQYF
DNA: TGCAGCTTAACAGATGCCTCCTACGAGCAGTACTTC
D: -
V: TRBV29-1
J: TRBJ2-7
size: -

CDR3: CASSQDVADPFYGYTF
DNA: TGTGCCAGCAGCCAAGATGTGGCGGACCCCTTCTATGGCTACACCTTC
D: -
V: TRBV4-2
J: TRBJ1-2
size: few

CDR3: CATEGEQFF
DNA: TGTGCCACCGAGGGGGAGCAGTTCTTC
D: -
V: TRBV7-9
J: TRBJ2-1
size: many

CDR3: CASTPEGGHFFTEAFF
DNA: TGTGCCAGCACCCCCGAGGGGGGCCACTTTTTCACTGAAGCTTTCTTT
D: -
V: TRBV11-2
J: TRBJ1-1
size: few

CDR3: CASAYQGGGYTF
DNA: TGTGCCAGTGCTTATCAGGGGGGCGGCTACACCTTC
D: TRBD1
V: TRBV19
J: TRBJ1-2
size: many

CDR3: CASSNYGYTF
DNA: TGTGCCAGCAGTAACTATGGCTACACCTTC
D: -
V: TRBV2
J: TRBJ1-2
size: few

CDR3: CATSSWGYGYTF
DNA: TGTGCCACCAGCAGCTGGGGCTATGGCTACACCTTC
D: -
V: TRBV15
J: TRBJ1-2
size: many

CDR3: CASSLNDRDNQPQHF
DNA: TGTGCCAGCAGTTTAAACGACAGGGACAATCAGCCCCAGCATTTT
D: TRBD1
V: TRBV28
J: TRBJ1-5
size: -

CDR3: CASSDFGTRNTEAFF
DNA: TGCGCCAGCAGCGATTTCGGGACGAGGAACACTGAAGCTTTCTTT
D: -
V: TRBV5-1
J: TRBJ1-1
size: -

CDR3: CATSSVEMGYNYGYTF
DNA: TGTGCCACCAGCAGCGTAGAAATGGGCTATAACTATGGCTACACCTTC
D: -
V: TRBV15
J: TRBJ1-2
size: -

CDR3: CASSSGQIRQETQYF
DNA: TGCGCCAGCAGCTCCGGACAGATCCGCCAAGAGACCCAGTACTTC
D: -
V: TRBV5-1
J: TRBJ2-5
size: -

CDR3: CASTTSEGARTEAFF
DNA: TGTGCCAGCACCACATCCGAGGGAGCTCGGACTGAAGCTTTCTTT
D: -
V: TRBV7-9
J: TRBJ1-1
size: many

CDR3: CATSSIRGDGYTF
DNA: TGTGCCACCAGCAGTATAAGGGGAGATGGCTACACCTTC
D: -
V: TRBV15
J: TRBJ1-2
size: -

CDR3: CATSDGHRGNQETQYF
DNA: TGTGCCACCAGTGATGGGCACAGGGGAAACCAAGAGACCCAGTACTTC
D: TRBD1
V: TRBV24-1
J: TRBJ2-5
size: many

CDR3: CASSLRVGNTEAFF
DNA: TGTGCCAGCAGTCTAAGGGTCGGGAACACTGAAGCTTTCTTT
D: -
V: TRBV12-3/TRBV12-4
J: TRBJ1-1
size: -